The present TCR beta chain was sequenced within a study of somatic reversion in DOCK8 deficiency (TCRdb year 2020). Background on the whole study: In the study, T cell receptor beta repertoires were compared across three groups: DOCK8-deficient patients, DOCK8-revertant patients and healthy volunteers. The ways in which somatic reversion of pathogenic DOCK8 variants alters lymphocyte differentiation and function in DOCK8 deficiency were investigated. DOCK8-deficient patients in the study had been reported previously. The investigation overall reported the following: The methods did not state, for each individual sample, whether the source material was whole blood or PBMCs.

This clonotype has just a few counts. This clone's antigen is unknown. No much larger clonotype is one base removed from it; base qualities were not supplied. Genomic DNA for TCR repertoire analysis was extracted from whole blood samples or from PBMCs. Samples were obtained from a few DOCK8-revertant patients, with some of these patients sampled at multiple time points. Inclusive of the bounding cysteine and phenylalanine, the CDR3 is 13 residues long. The sequence is cut down to CDR3 DNA, 39 bases in frame from base 1. CDR1 and CDR2, looked up from the germline V gene, are ENHRY and SYGVKD. The trim is 2 bases for V and 5 bases for J, with a gap of 8 bases between the germline ends. The library was obtained by multiplex PCR. TRB libraries were made by one-step amplicon PCR using EuroClonality-NGS primers on 90 to 100 ng genomic DNA. Sequencing of TRB amplicons was performed on Illumina MiSeq instruments using 2 x 250 bp version 2 chemistry. The paper's processing steps were these. IMGT/HighV-QUEST was used for primary TRB sequence analysis and V(D)J annotation. VDJtools was used to assess repertoire diversity and composition after nonfunctional clones were removed and samples were downsampled for comparisons between samples. The raw public reads went through TCRdb reprocessing: fastp at Q25, MiXCR clone calling, in-frame beta chains kept. Rows are unified per CDR3 protein, each entry keeping the most common DNA and genes. TCRdb assigned the V and J calls; the authors' analysis was not used. The sample data list about 470 distinct CDR3 sequences, and just over 20% of these were observed just once. In total, the top ten clones hold around 55% of the sample.

The receptor chain draws on TRBV10-3 and TRBJ2-3; a weak D assignment points to TRBD2 (6 bases agree). The receptor comes from a human donor with DOCK8 deficiency. Sequenced material: peripheral blood. The cell subset or site label for this specimen denotes: DOCK8-deficient patient with somatic reversion. The DNA sequence is as follows: TGTGCCATCAGTGAGGGGGGAGGAGATACGCAGTATTTT. This encodes CAISEGGGDTQYF.